The sequence of this T cell receptor (beta chain) was determined in a study of T cells after yellow fever vaccination. In the case of this clonotype: Its antigen is unknown.

TCRdb processed the 5' RACE reads anew with MiXCR; each CDR3 protein has one entry. The sample lists roughly 50,000 distinct CDR3 sequences; around 7% were seen once. Study-wide findings and caveats: The secondary T-cell response peaked on day 5, not day 15, but was weaker. In post-booster samples, most primary-vaccination clones reappeared (about 95% CD4, around 87% CD8).

This CDR3 region has 15 residues. J was trimmed by 4 bases and V by 3 bases; bases with no gene match: 7. In germline, CDR1 is SGHVS, CDR2 FNYEAQ. The chain carries TRBV7-6 and TRBJ1-2; 8 bases map to TRBD1. The sequence was collected from a man aged 18 to 29 who received the YFV17D yellow fever vaccine. The material was CD8+ T cells sorted from PBMCs, obtained about 2 weeks after the first yellow fever vaccination. Here the CDR3 reads CASSLGGDRSYGYTF. CDR3 DNA sequence: TGTGCCAGCAGCTTGGGGGGGGACAGGTCCTATGGCTACACCTTC.